Listed below are T cell receptor beta chains from one sample, sequenced in a study of blood T cell repertoires in COVID-19. The method was immunoSEQ multiplex PCR; TCRdb's version includes in-frame clones alone and lacks a portion of them. The sample holds 100,000 to 150,000 clones, 80% to 90% seen once. Input material: peripheral blood. The origin of the receptors is a human donor in a cohort sampled during active COVID-19. Both conserved end residues are part of each CDR3. A D gene is named only where the DNA matches it firmly. Expanded clones get a size class; other rows say once, few or many, or leave the size out.

TGCAGCGCACGGACAGGGGAGAACACCGGGGAGCTGTTTTTT	CSARTGENTGELFF	TRBV29-1	NA	14	TRBD1	TRBJ2-2
TGTGCCAGCAGCGGACAGTTGGGGGTTGGGGCTTACAATGAGCAGTTCTTC	CASSGQLGVGAYNEQFF	TRBV7-9	NA	17	NA	TRBJ2-1
TGTGCCAGCAGTCCCGGGGCGGGGTTTCGTTATAATGAAAAACTGTTTTTT	CASSPGAGFRYNEKLFF	TRBV3-1/TRBV3-2	NA	17	NA	TRBJ1-4
TGCGCCAGCAGCCAGGGACAGGGCGCAACTAATGAAAAACTGTTTTTT	CASSQGQGATNEKLFF	TRBV5-1	NA	16	TRBD1	TRBJ1-4
TGTGCCAGTAGTAGACAGGGACCCTACGAGCAGTACTTC	CASSRQGPYEQYF	TRBV19	few	13	TRBD1	TRBJ2-7
TGTGCCAGCAGCTTTGGGGCCGAAGTCACCGGGGAGCTGTTTTTT	CASSFGAEVTGELFF	TRBV7-9	NA	15	NA	TRBJ2-2
TGTGCCAGCAGCAAATTAGAAAGTCCAGAGCGGGGGGACACAGATACGCAGTATTTT	CASSKLESPERGDTDTQYF	TRBV21-1	NA	19	NA	TRBJ2-3
TGTGCCAGCAGCCAAGATGGGGGGGGGACTGGTGAGCAGTTCTTC	CASSQDGGGTGEQFF	TRBV4-2	few	15	TRBD2	TRBJ2-1
TGCAGCGGTAATAGCCAGGGGGAGGAGACCCAGTACTTC	CSGNSQGEETQYF	TRBV29-1	few	13	TRBD1	TRBJ2-5
TGTGCCAGCAGTTACAGGGGTAGGGGCTACACCTTC	CASSYRGRGYTF	TRBV6-5	NA	12	NA	TRBJ1-2
TGTGCCAGCAGTTCTCACCGTTTGCAGGGGCCCCCGGAGGCCGGGGAGCTGTTTTTT	CASSSHRLQGPPEAGELFF	TRBV7-9	NA	19	NA	TRBJ2-2
TGTGCCGGCGGGGATGGTGAGCAGTTCTTC	CAGGDGEQFF	TRBV2	NA	10	NA	TRBJ2-1
TGTGCCAGCTCAGCGAACAGGGACGAAAAACTGTTTTTT	CASSANRDEKLFF	TRBV18	once	13	NA	TRBJ1-4
TGTGCCAGCTCACCACCCCAGGGCCCGAACACCGGGGAGCTGTTTTTT	CASSPPQGPNTGELFF	TRBV18	NA	16	NA	TRBJ2-2
TGCAGCGTTGGGGGGGGAAGGAATCAGCCCCAGCATTTT	CSVGGGRNQPQHF	TRBV29-1	NA	13	NA	TRBJ1-5
TGTGCCAGCAGTTACTCGATTCATGGGCCCTATGGCTACACCTTC	CASSYSIHGPYGYTF	TRBV6-2/TRBV6-3	once	15	NA	TRBJ1-2
TGCAGCGTTGAAGATCCGGGACATACTAACTATGGCTACACCTTC	CSVEDPGHTNYGYTF	TRBV29-1	NA	15	NA	TRBJ1-2
TGTGCCAGCAGCTGGGGGGAACTGTTTTTT	CASSWGELFF	TRBV5-8	NA	10	NA	TRBJ1-4
TGTGCCAGCAGCCGGACTAGCGGTAACAATGAGCAGTTCTTC	CASSRTSGNNEQFF	TRBV7-2	once	14	TRBD2	TRBJ2-1
TGTGCCAGCAGCGCAGTAGCGGGGGGGTACACCGGGGAGCTGTTTTTT	CASSAVAGGYTGELFF	TRBV9	once	16	TRBD2	TRBJ2-2
TGCGCCAGCAGCCCCCTGGGCCGGGAGACCCAGTACTTC	CASSPLGRETQYF	TRBV5-1	NA	13	NA	TRBJ2-5
TGTGCCAGCAGCCATACATTGAACACTGAAGCTTTCTTT	CASSHTLNTEAFF	TRBV11-1	NA	13	NA	TRBJ1-1
TGTGCCAGCAGCTTACTAGCGGGGAGCAATGAGCAGTTCTTC	CASSLLAGSNEQFF	TRBV7-9	NA	14	TRBD2	TRBJ2-1
TGTGCCAGCAGCTTAGGATTAACGGGGGACTACGAGCAGTACTTC	CASSLGLTGDYEQYF	TRBV7-2	few	15	NA	TRBJ2-7
TGTGCCAGCAGTTACGCGGGGGGGCAGGCGACCCAGTACTTC	CASSYAGGQATQYF	TRBV6-6	NA	14	TRBD2	TRBJ2-5
TGTGCCAGCAGGCGGGACAGGGAGCAGTTCTTC	CASRRDREQFF	TRBV2	NA	11	TRBD1	TRBJ2-1
TGTGCCAGCAGCAAAGGAAGGACAGGAAAAGAGACCCAGTACTTC	CASSKGRTGKETQYF	TRBV21-1	NA	15	NA	TRBJ2-5
TGTGCCAGCAGTCGACAGGGGCGGGAGCAGTACTTC	CASSRQGREQYF	TRBV6-5	NA	12	TRBD1	TRBJ2-7
TGTGCCAGCAGTGAAGAGGGACAGGGCGTAAGAAATCAGCCCCAGCATTTT	CASSEEGQGVRNQPQHF	TRBV2	NA	17	TRBD1	TRBJ1-5
TGTGCCAGCAGCTTACCGACTCTGACTACGCAGTATTTT	CASSLPTLTTQYF	TRBV7-8	NA	13	NA	TRBJ2-3
TGTGCCAGCAGTGAAGAAGGCACTTTGGCGGGGGGGGCTACCTACAATGAGCAGTTCTTC	CASSEEGTLAGGATYNEQFF	TRBV6-1	once	20	TRBD2	TRBJ2-1
TGTGCCAGCAGTTTCACTAGCGGGGGGGCCGGGAATGAGCAGTTCTTC	CASSFTSGGAGNEQFF	TRBV2	NA	16	TRBD2	TRBJ2-1
TGTGCCAGTAGTACCAGGGCGCTCTCTGGAAACACCATATATTTT	CASSTRALSGNTIYF	TRBV19	NA	15	NA	TRBJ1-3
TGTGCCAGCATACTCCAAGAGACCCAGTACTTC	CASILQETQYF	TRBV2	NA	11	NA	TRBJ2-5
TGTGCCAGCAGCCCCGCGTGGTATAGCAATCAGCCCCAGCATTTT	CASSPAWYSNQPQHF	TRBV7-8	NA	15	NA	TRBJ1-5
TGTGCCAGCAGCTTGGTGCAGGGGGCAGATACGCAGTATTTT	CASSLVQGADTQYF	TRBV5-8	NA	14	TRBD1	TRBJ2-3
TGCGCCAGCAGCTTACGCAGGACAGGGGCTCTTACGAACACTGAAGCTTTCTTT	CASSLRRTGALTNTEAFF	TRBV5-1	many	18	TRBD1	TRBJ1-1
TGTGCCAGCAGCTTAAATAGCGGGGGGGCGGAGACCCAGTACTTC	CASSLNSGGAETQYF	TRBV7-2	once	15	TRBD2	TRBJ2-5
TGCGCCAGCAGCCAAGTATTCAGGGGGCCCTATGAGCAGTTCTTC	CASSQVFRGPYEQFF	TRBV4-1	NA	15	TRBD1	TRBJ2-1
TGCGCCAGCAGCGTGGGTACTAGAGAGACCCAGTACTTC	CASSVGTRETQYF	TRBV5-1	NA	13	NA	TRBJ2-5
TGCGCCAGCAGCCAGACCATAGGGGACTACACCGGGGAGCTGTTTTTT	CASSQTIGDYTGELFF	TRBV5-1	NA	16	NA	TRBJ2-2
TGTGCCAGCAGCCAAGAAGGAGGGATTCAGCCCCAGCATTTT	CASSQEGGIQPQHF	TRBV3-1/TRBV3-2	once	14	NA	TRBJ1-5
TGTGCCAGCAGCTCAATTGGACAGGGCTTGGGTGAGACCCAGTACTTC	CASSSIGQGLGETQYF	TRBV3-1/TRBV3-2	few	16	TRBD1	TRBJ2-5
TGTGCCACCAGCAGGGGACAGGGGAACGGCTACACCTTC	CATSRGQGNGYTF	TRBV15	NA	13	TRBD1	TRBJ1-2
TGTGCCAGCAGTCTAGGAGGCACGGCGGGTACGCAGTATTTT	CASSLGGTAGTQYF	TRBV6-2/TRBV6-3	once	14	NA	TRBJ2-3
TGTGCCACCAGTGATTTTTCTAGCGGGGGGGTTTACAATGAGCAGTTCTTC	CATSDFSSGGVYNEQFF	TRBV24-1	NA	17	TRBD2	TRBJ2-1
TGTGCCAGCAGTTATGGGCTAAACACTGAAGCTTTCTTT	CASSYGLNTEAFF	TRBV12-3/TRBV12-4	NA	13	NA	TRBJ1-1
TGCGCCAGCAGCTTGGAAGGGGGTGCCACTGAAGCTTTCTTT	CASSLEGGATEAFF	TRBV5-1	NA	14	NA	TRBJ1-1
TGTGCCAGCAGTACACAGGGTGCAACTAATGAAAAACTGTTTTTT	CASSTQGATNEKLFF	TRBV6-6	NA	15	NA	TRBJ1-4
TGTGCCAGCAGCCAAACCCAGGCCTCACGGCCCCAGCATTTT	CASSQTQASRPQHF	TRBV4-2	few	14	NA	TRBJ1-5
TGTGCCAGCAGCTTAGAGATCCTGCGTGCTGACTACGAGCAGTACTTC	CASSLEILRADYEQYF	TRBV11-2	NA	16	NA	TRBJ2-7
TGTGCCAGCAGGGGGACAGATTTCTACGAGCAGTACTTC	CASRGTDFYEQYF	TRBV2	NA	13	TRBD1	TRBJ2-7
TGTGCCAGCAGCCAAGATTCAGGGTATCAGCCCCAGCATTTT	CASSQDSGYQPQHF	TRBV3-1/TRBV3-2	NA	14	NA	TRBJ1-5
TGTGCCAGCAGCCCGGCTTCGGGGGGGGATCAGTTCTTC	CASSPASGGDQFF	TRBV5-6	NA	13	TRBD2	TRBJ2-1
TGTGCCACCGCGGACAGGGGCGGTGAAAAACTGTTTTTT	CATADRGGEKLFF	TRBV19	NA	13	TRBD1	TRBJ1-4
TGTGCCAGCAGCTTGGGACAGGGGTCCGACACTGAAGCTTTCTTT	CASSLGQGSDTEAFF	TRBV11-3	NA	15	TRBD1	TRBJ1-1
TGTGCCAGCAGCCCTTTAGCGGGGGGGCCAGATACGCAGTATTTT	CASSPLAGGPDTQYF	TRBV9	NA	15	TRBD2	TRBJ2-3
TGCGCCAGCAGCTTGGATAGCCACCTGACCTACAATGAGCAGTTCTTC	CASSLDSHLTYNEQFF	TRBV5-1	NA	16	NA	TRBJ2-1
TGTGCCAGCAGCGTAGCGGCGGGGATCGGCTCCTACAATGAGCAGTTCTTC	CASSVAAGIGSYNEQFF	TRBV9	NA	17	NA	TRBJ2-1
TGCGCCAGCAGTGAGTCGGGGGGGGCTAATAACTATGGCTACACCTTC	CASSESGGANNYGYTF	TRBV10-2	NA	16	NA	TRBJ1-2